This T cell receptor beta chain came from a study of blood T cells in healthy people across ages. Sample-barcoded 5' priming and a J-beta primer mix drove a second PCR of roughly 7 to 11 cycles. TCRdb re-called the 5' RACE reads with MiXCR, one entry per CDR3 protein. In the table there are 650,000 or so distinct CDR3 sequences, 52% of which are singletons. Each sample yielded at least 6 million isolated PBMCs. In germline, CDR1 is MDHEN, CDR2 SYDVKM. This CDR3 has 14 residues. V was pared by 2 bases and J by 6 bases, with 13 bases between. This receptor was taken from a woman aged 80 or older in good health. Sequencing was done on a sample of blood. This chain links TRBV28 with TRBJ1-2, with D possibly TRBD1 on 5 matching bases. The CDR3 DNA follows: TGTGCCAGCAGTTTACCCGGGGGTGGGCATGGCTACACCTTC. This sequence encodes CASSLPGGGHGYTF.